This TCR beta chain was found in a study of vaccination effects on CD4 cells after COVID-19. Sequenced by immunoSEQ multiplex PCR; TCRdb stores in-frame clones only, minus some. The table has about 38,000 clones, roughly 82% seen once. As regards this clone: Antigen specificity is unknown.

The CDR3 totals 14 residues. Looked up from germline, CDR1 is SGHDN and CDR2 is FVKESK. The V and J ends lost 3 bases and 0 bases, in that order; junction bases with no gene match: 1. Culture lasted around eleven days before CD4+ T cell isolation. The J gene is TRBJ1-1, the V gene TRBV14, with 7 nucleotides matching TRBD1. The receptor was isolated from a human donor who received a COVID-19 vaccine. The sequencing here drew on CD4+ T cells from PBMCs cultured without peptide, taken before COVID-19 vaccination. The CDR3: CASSQTGMNTEAFF. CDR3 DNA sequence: TGTGCCAGCAGCCAGACAGGGATGAACACTGAAGCTTTCTTT.